These 14 T cell receptor beta chains came from one sample sequenced in a study of CD8+CD57+ T cells in acquired aplastic anemia. The TCR beta profiling, which covered VDJ combination and CDR3 sequence, was carried out using genomic DNA as the template. MiXCR was run by TCRdb on the reads, yielding one entry per CDR3 protein. The sample carries some 200,000 distinct CDR3 sequences, approximately 60% recorded once. Sequencing was carried out using sorted CD4+, CD8+, or CD8+CD57+ T cells (not recorded which) from PBMCs. The receptors were gathered from a human donor in good health.

The rearrangement links TRBV7-6 to TRBJ2-1; 7 nucleotides match TRBD2. Germline V lookup: CDR1 SGHVS, CDR2 FNYEAQ. With V trimmed by 5 bases and J by 4 bases, 8 bases remained unmatched. This CDR3 comprises 15 residues. The CDR3 spells CASSPWASGYNEQFF. The CDR3 DNA follows: TGTGCCAGCAGCCCGTGGGCTAGCGGTTACAATGAGCAGTTCTTC. The full variable domain, completed using reference TRBV7-6 and TRBJ2-1, is GAGVSQSPRYKVTKRGQDVALRCDPISGHVSLYWYRQALGQGPEFLTYFNYEAQQDKSGLPNDRFSAERPEGSISTLTIQRTEQRDSAMYRCASSPWASGYNEQFFGPGTRLTVL.

As to this clonotype: Just one base apart from a much larger clone, this may be a read error. The J gene is TRBJ2-7, the V gene TRBV4-3; D perhaps matches TRBD1 (6 bases). CDR3 length: 14 residues. Germline CDR1 and CDR2: LGHNA and YSLEER. V gave up 1 base and J gave up 3 bases, with 10 bases separating them. The CDR3 is CASSQAVRGYEQYF. For the CDR3, the DNA is TGCGCCAGCAGCCAAGCGGTCAGGGGCTACGAGCAGTACTTC.

The J gene is TRBJ2-3, the V gene TRBV20-1; TRBD2 is a possible D gene (7 bases). The germline CDR1 and CDR2 sequences are DFQATT and SNEGSKA (reference sequence). Trimming removed 3 bases at V and 1 base at J, with 17 bases between. The CDR3 extends over 16 amino acids. The CDR3 region has the DNA TGCAGTGCTAGCTTAGGCCGGGGGGCTCGCACAGATACGCAGTATTTT. Translating it yields CSASLGRGARTDTQYF.

The chain carries TRBV9 and TRBJ1-2; tentative D call: TRBD1 (5 bases). The germline V and J ends were trimmed by 1 base and 4 bases, with 5 bases remaining between them. From germline, CDR1 is SGDLS and CDR2 YYNGEE. This CDR3 region has 12 residues. As DNA, the CDR3 is TGTGCCAGCAGCGTACAGGGCTATGGCTACACCTTC. Residues: CASSVQGYGYTF. Looking up the rest from reference TRBV9 and TRBJ1-2 gives the full variable domain: DSGVTQTPKHLITATGQRVTLRCSPRSGDLSVYWYQQSLDQGLQFLIQYYNGEERAKGNILERFSAQQFPDLHSELNLSSLELGDSALYFCASSVQGYGYTFGSGTRLTVV.

In the case of this clonotype: The limits of the CDR3 on the DNA are not certain, so only TCRdb's listed CDR3 is given. The rearrangement uses TRBV7-6 and TRBJ2-1; whether TRBD1, the table's D call, matches the DNA was not checked. Per germline, CDR1 SGHVS and CDR2 FNYEAQ. Ends included, the CDR3 has 19 residues. CDR3 residues: CASSFYICSAPEEGLEQFF.

The chain has TRBV20-1 and TRBJ2-7; perhaps D is TRBD1 or TRBD2 (5 bases each). The germline gives CDR1 DFQATT, CDR2 SNEGSKA (reference sequence). This CDR3 comprises 14 residues. Trimming pared 3 bases from V and 3 bases from J, leaving 15 bases between. The CDR3: CSASPRESYYEQYF. The CDR3 coding sequence is TGCAGTGCTAGCCCCAGGGAGTCGTACTACGAGCAGTACTTC.

J is TRBJ2-7 and V is TRBV20-1; 11 bases fit TRBD2. The junction had 1 base not matched to a gene; V was cut back by 1 base and J by 2 bases. CDR3 size: 14 residues. Germline-derived CDR1 and CDR2 are DFQATT and SNEGSKA (reference sequence). The CDR3 spells CSARVAGGPYEQYF. As DNA, the CDR3 is TGCAGTGCTAGAGTAGCGGGGGGGCCCTACGAGCAGTACTTC.

This clonotype was seen repeatedly, ten times or more. The chain joins TRBV7-8 to TRBJ1-5, with 7 bases fitting TRBD1. After removal of 5 bases from V and 7 bases from J, the junction contained 11 bases not matched to a gene. The germline V gene encodes CDR1 SGHVS and CDR2 FQNEAQ. This CDR3 is built from 15 residues. The CDR3 DNA reads as TGTGCCAGCAGCACAACGGCAGGGGGGGGACAGCCCCAGCATTTT. Translated, it gives CASSTTAGGGQPQHF.

The CDR3 coding sequence is TGCGCCAGCAGTGAGACAGGCTTCACTGAAGCTTTCTTT. Amino acid sequence: CASSETGFTEAFF. This chain uses TRBV10-2 with TRBJ1-1, with TRBD1 as a possible D gene (5 bases). The germline CDR1 and CDR2 sequences are WSHSY and SAAADI. V was cut by 2 bases and J by 4 bases, with 8 bases left in between. The CDR3 extends over 13 amino acids.

V and J are TRBV20-1 and TRBJ2-7; 11 bases match TRBD2. Germline V CDR1 and CDR2: DFQATT, SNEGSKA (reference sequence). Losses at the gene ends were 8 bases for V and 1 base for J; bases not matched to a gene: 4. The CDR3 has 13 residues. DNA for the CDR3: TGCAGTTTTAGCGGGAGGGCGTCCTACGAGCAGTACTTC. As protein: CSFSGRASYEQYF.

Regarding this clonotype: At one of its ends the junction is not consistent with the germline gene, which may arise from a read error. The chain links TRBV12-3 or TRBV12-4 to TRBJ1-1; 9 bases line up with TRBD1. CDR3 length: 14 residues. The CDR3 sequence: CASSPDRGRTEAFF. Here the CDR3 DNA reads TGTGCCAGCAGTCCGGACAGGGGAAGGACTGAAGCTTTCTTC.

This clonotype was detected ten times or more. At one end, the junction sequence differs from germline, possibly due to a read error. The chain couples TRBV2 to TRBJ2-1; no clear D. CDR1 is SNHLY, CDR2 FYNNEI, per germline. The CDR3 covers 12 residues. The CDR3 region is CARSDPWGEQFF. CDR3 DNA sequence: TGTGCCCGCAGTGACCCGTGGGGAGAGCAGTTCTTC. Together with reference TRBV2 and TRBJ2-1, the CDR3 gives the full variable domain: EPEVTQTPSHQVTQMGQEVILRCVPISNHLYFYWYRQILGQKVEFLVSFYNNEISEKSEIFDDQFSVERPDGSNFTLKIRSTKLEDSAMYFCARSDPWGEQFFGPGTRLTVL.

The CDR3 sequence is CASSRPSGEDTQYF. The CDR3 DNA reads TGTGCCAGCAGCCGACCCAGCGGGGAAGATACGCAGTATTTT. The chain is built from TRBV7-8 and TRBJ2-3, with 7 bases matching TRBD2. The junction had 7 bases not matched to a gene; V was cut back by 5 bases and J by 5 bases. Germline V gene sequence: CDR1 SGHVS, CDR2 FQNEAQ. This CDR3 has 14 residues.

The V call is TRBV19, the J call TRBJ2-7; no reliable D call. V lost 5 bases to trimming and J lost 2 bases, with 10 bases between them. This CDR3 is built from 13 residues. Germline CDR1 reads LNHDA; CDR2 reads SQIVND (reference sequence). The CDR3 DNA reads as TGTGCCAGTAGTCCTCGTCTAACCTACGAGCAGTACTTC. Its protein is CASSPRLTYEQYF.